This T cell receptor (beta chain) came from a study of metastatic and nonmetastatic thyroid tumors. Turning to the study itself: The comparison covered peripheral blood and tumor or nodule tissue in malignant and benign thyroid patients.

General study results and limits: Significantly higher TCR beta diversity was reportedly seen in malignant thyroid tumors than benign nodules, in blood and tumor.

Looked up from germline, CDR1 is ENHRY and CDR2 is SYGVKD. The CDR3 is 15 residues long. Per the original data handling: Variation in CDR3 across clinicopathological groups served as the basis for constructing a distant-metastasis classifier in papillary thyroid cancer. TCRdb ran MiXCR on the PCR reads. TCRdb, not the original authors, processed these V and J calls. The sample shows tens of thousands of clones, about 15% of them seen only once. Regarding this clone: The antigen remains unidentified. An end of the junction differs from the germline gene, which may be a read error.

No patient received treatment before thyroid surgery. The receptor was derived from a male donor with papillary thyroid cancer or a benign thyroid nodule (not recorded which). Some clones in this sample may be carry-over from other donors' samples. This sequence joins TRBV10-3 and TRBJ2-3; TRBD2 matches at 7 bases. The specimen sequenced was blood. In DNA form, the CDR3 reads TGTGCCATCAGTTCCACGGGCTCTAGCGGAGATACGCATTATTTT. This gives the protein CAISSTGSSGDTHYF.